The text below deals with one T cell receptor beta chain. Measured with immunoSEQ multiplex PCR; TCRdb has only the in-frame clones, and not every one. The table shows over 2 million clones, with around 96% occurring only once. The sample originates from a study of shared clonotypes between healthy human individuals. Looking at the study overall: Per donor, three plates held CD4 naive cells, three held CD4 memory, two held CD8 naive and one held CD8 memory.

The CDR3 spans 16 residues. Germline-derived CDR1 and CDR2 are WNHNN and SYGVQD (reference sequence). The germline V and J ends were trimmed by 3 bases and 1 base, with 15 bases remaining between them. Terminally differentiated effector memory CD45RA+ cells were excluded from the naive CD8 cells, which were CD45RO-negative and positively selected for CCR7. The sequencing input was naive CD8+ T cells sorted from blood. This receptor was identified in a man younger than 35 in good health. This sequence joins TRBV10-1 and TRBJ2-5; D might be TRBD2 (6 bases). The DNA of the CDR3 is TGCGCCAGCAGTGAATTTTCGGGGGAAGGCCAAGAGACCCAGTACTTC. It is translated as CASSEFSGEGQETQYF.